This T cell receptor (beta chain) is drawn from a study of T cell repertoires in cytomegalovirus infection (dated by TCRdb to between 2019 and 2020). Turning to the overall study: Donor HLA type was relevant to the analysis, as public TCR beta signatures indicated carriage of CMV infection together with the matching HLA type. Summary of the overall study and its limitations: The ex vivo response was dominated by HLA-C-restricted CMV-specific TCR beta clonotypes, which also provided the single most frequent clonotype in two of eight donors. In both this cohort and an independent cohort of 350 to 400 donors, the cumulative frequency of public TCR beta family members distinguished carriers of CMV infection plus the relevant HLA type.

The germline V gene yields SGHNT for CDR1 and YENEEA for CDR2. The junction shows trimming of 4 bases on V and 0 bases on J, and the gene matches do not reach 3 bases of it. The CDR3, cysteine through phenylalanine, is 15 amino acids long. Of all the DNA, just the CDR3 is kept, 45 bases in frame from base 1. In its sample, this clonotype was seen many times. Its target antigen remains unknown. The record has no base qualities; no much larger clone is one base away. TCRdb records Illumina HiSeq 1500 as the sequencer. TCRdb trimmed public reads at Q25 via fastp, called clones via MiXCR and kept in-frame beta chains. CDR3 protein duplicates are merged, each entry listing the most common genes and DNA. In all, the sample holds fewer than 250,000 distinct CDR3 sequences, and 9% to 15% of those were seen once. About 1.5% of the sample lies in the top ten.

The sequenced sample consisted of PBMCs. In this chain, TRBV11-3 is recombined with TRBJ2-7, with 10 central nucleotides matching TRBD1. This sequence was found in a human donor in good health (CMV status not recorded). Some clones in this sample may be carry-over from other donors' samples. CDR3 region: CASSSGTGASYEQYF. At the DNA level, the sequence is TGTGCCAGCAGCTCCGGGACAGGGGCCTCCTACGAGCAGTACTTC.